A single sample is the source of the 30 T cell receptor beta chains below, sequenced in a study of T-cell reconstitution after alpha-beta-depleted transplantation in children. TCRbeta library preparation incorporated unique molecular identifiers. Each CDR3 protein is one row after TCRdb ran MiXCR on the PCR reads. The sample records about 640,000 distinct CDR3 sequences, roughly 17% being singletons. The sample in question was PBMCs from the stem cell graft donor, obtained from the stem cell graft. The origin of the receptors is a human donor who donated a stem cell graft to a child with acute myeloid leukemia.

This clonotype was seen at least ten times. CDR3 in DNA: TGCAGCGGTGGAAACAGGGTAGGAAACACCTTC. This translates into CSGGNRVGNTF. The J gene is TRBJ1-2, the V gene TRBV29-1; the D gene is possibly TRBD1 (6 bases). Germline V gene data show CDR1 as SQVTM and CDR2 as ANQGSEA. V lost 7 bases and J 12 bases, leaving 18 bases between the germline ends. The CDR3 length is 11 residues.

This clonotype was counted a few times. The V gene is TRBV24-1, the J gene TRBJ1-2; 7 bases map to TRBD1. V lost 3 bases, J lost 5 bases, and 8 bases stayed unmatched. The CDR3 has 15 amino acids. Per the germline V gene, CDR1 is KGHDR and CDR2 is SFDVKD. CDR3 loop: CATSDTRDRVYGYTF. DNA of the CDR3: TGTGCCACCAGTGATACTAGAGACAGGGTGTATGGCTACACCTTC.

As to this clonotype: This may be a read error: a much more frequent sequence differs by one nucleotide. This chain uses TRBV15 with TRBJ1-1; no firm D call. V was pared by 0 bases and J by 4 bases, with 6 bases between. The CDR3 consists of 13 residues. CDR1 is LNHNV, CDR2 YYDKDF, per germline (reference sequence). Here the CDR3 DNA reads TGTGCCACCAGCAGAGATAAAACCACTGAAGCTTTCTTT. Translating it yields CATSRDKTTEAFF.

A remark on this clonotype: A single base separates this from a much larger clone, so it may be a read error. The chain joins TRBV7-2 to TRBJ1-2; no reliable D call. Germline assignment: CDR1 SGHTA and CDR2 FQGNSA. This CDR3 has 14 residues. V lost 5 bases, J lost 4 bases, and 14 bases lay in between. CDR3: CASSPGRSVYGYTF. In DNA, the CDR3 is TGTGCCAGCAGCCCGGGGAGGTCCGTCTATGGCTACACCTTC. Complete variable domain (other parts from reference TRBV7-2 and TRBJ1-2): GAGVSQSPSNKVTEKGKDVELRCDPISGHTALYWYRQSLGQGLEFLIYFQGNSAPDKSGLPSDRFSAERTGGSVSTLTIQRTQQEDSAVYLCASSPGRSVYGYTFGSGTRLTVV.

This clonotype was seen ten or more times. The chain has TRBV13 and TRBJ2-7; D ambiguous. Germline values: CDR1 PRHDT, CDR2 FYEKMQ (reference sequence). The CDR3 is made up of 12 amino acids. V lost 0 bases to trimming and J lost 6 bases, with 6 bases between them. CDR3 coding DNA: TGTGCCAGCAGCTTAGGCCGGTCCGAGCAGTACTTC. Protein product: CASSLGRSEQYF.

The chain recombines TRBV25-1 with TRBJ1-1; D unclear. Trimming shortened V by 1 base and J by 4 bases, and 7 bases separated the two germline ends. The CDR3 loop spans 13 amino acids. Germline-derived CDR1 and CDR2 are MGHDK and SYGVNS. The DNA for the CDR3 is TGTGCCAGCAGTGAATTCCATAGCACTGAAGCTTTCTTT. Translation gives CASSEFHSTEAFF.

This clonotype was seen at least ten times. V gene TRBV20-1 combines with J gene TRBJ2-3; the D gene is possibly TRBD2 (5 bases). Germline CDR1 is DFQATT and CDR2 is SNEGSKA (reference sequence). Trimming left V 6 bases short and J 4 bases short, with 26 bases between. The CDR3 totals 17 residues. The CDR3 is CSAPGLKVSKAADTQYF. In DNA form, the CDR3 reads TGCAGTGCCCCTGGCCTAAAAGTCTCGAAAGCGGCAGATACGCAGTATTTT.

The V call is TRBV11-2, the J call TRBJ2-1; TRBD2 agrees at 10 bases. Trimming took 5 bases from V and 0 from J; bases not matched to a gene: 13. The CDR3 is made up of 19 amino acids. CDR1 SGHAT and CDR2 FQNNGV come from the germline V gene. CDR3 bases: TGTGCCAGCAGCCAGGGGTTAGCGGGGGGTCCCGGCTCCTACAATGAGCAGTTCTTC. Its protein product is CASSQGLAGGPGSYNEQFF.

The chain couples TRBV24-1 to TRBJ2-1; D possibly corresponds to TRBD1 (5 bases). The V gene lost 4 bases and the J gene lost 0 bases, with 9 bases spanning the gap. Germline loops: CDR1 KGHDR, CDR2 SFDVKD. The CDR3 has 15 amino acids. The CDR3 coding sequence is TGTGCCACCAGTGAGGGGCTCTCCTCCTACAATGAGCAGTTCTTC. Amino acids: CATSEGLSSYNEQFF.

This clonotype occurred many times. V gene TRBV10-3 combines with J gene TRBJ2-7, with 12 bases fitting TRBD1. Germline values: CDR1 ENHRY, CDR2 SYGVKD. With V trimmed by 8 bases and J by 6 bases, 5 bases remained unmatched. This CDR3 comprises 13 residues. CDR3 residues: CAIGDRGLVEQYF. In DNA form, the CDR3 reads TGTGCCATCGGGGACAGGGGGCTCGTCGAGCAGTACTTC.

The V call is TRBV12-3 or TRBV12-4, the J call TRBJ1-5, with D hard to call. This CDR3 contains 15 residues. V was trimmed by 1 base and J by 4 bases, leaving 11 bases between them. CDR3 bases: TGTGCCAGCAGTTTAGGGGGTTCTTTTAATCAGCCCCAGCATTTT. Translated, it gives CASSLGGSFNQPQHF.

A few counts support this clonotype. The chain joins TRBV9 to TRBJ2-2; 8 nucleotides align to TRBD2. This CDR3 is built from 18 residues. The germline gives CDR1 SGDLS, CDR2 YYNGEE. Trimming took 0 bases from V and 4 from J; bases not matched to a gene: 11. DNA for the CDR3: TGTGCCAGCAGCGTAGTCTCCGGGGGGGAGGGGAGCACCGGGGAGCTGTTTTTT. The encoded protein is CASSVVSGGEGSTGELFF.

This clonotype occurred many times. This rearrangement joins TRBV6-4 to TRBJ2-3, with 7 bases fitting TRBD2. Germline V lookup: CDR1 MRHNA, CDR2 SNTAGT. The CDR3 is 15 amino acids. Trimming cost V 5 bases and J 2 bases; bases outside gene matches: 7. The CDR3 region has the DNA TGTGCCAGCAGTCTCGGGGGGTCCCCCACAGATACGCAGTATTTT. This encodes CASSLGGSPTDTQYF.

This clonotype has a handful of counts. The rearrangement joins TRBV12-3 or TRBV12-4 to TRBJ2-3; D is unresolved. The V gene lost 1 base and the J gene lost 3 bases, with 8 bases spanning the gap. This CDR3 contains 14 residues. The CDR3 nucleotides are TGTGCCAGCAGTTTAGGGAGTTGGACAGATACGCAGTATTTT. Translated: CASSLGSWTDTQYF.

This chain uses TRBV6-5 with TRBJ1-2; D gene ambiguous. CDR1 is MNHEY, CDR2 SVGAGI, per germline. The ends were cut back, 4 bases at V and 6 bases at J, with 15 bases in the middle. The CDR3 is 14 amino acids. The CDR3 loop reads CASSSRGRADGYTF. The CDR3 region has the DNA TGTGCCAGCAGTTCACGCGGACGGGCCGATGGCTACACCTTC.

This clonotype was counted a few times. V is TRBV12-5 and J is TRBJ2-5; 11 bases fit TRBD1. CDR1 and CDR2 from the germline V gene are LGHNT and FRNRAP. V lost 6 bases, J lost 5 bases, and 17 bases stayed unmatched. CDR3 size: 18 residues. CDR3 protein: CASGPGQGAFTPRETQYF. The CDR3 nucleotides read TGTGCTAGTGGACCCGGACAGGGGGCTTTTACCCCAAGGGAGACCCAGTACTTC.

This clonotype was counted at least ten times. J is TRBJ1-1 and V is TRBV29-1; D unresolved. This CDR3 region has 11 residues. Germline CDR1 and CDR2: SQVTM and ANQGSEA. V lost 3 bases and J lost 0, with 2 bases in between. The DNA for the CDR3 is TGCAGCGTTGACGTGAACACTGAAGCTTTCTTT. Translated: CSVDVNTEAFF.

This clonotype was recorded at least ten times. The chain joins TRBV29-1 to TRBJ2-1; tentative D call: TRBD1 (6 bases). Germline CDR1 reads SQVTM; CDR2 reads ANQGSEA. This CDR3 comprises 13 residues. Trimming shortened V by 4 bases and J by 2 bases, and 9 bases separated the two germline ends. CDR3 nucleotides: TGCAGCGTTGGCAGGGACACCTACAATGAGCAGTTCTTC. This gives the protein CSVGRDTYNEQFF.

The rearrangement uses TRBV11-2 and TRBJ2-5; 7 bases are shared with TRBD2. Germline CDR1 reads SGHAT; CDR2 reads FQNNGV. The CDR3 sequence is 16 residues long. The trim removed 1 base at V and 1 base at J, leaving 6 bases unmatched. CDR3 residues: CASSLGRAGRQETQYF. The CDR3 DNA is TGTGCCAGCAGCTTAGGTCGAGCGGGGCGCCAAGAGACCCAGTACTTC.

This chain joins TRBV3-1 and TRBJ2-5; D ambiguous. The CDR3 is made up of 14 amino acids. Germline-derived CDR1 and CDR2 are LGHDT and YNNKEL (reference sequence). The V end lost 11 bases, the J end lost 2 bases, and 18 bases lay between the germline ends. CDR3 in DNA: TGTGCCTTCTGCTTAAGGCAGGCACAAGAGACCCAGTACTTC. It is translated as CAFCLRQAQETQYF.

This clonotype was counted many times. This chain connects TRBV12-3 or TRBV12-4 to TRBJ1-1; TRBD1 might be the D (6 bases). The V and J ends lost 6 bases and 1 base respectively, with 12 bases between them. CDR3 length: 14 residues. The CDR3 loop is CASSRQEANTEAFF. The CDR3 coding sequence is TGTGCCAGCAGCCGACAGGAAGCGAACACTGAAGCTTTCTTT.

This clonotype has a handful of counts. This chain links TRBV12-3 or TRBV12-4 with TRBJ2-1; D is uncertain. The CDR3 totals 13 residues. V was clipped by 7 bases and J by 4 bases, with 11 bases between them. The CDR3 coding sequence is TGTGCCAGCACCCGTTCGGGTTACAATGAGCAGTTCTTC. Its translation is CASTRSGYNEQFF.

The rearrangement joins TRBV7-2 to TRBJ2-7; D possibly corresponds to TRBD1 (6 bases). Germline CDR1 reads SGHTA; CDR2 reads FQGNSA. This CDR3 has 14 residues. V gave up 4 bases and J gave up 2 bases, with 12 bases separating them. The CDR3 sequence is CASSSETGAYEQYF. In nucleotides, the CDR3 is TGTGCCAGCAGCTCAGAGACAGGCGCCTACGAGCAGTACTTC.

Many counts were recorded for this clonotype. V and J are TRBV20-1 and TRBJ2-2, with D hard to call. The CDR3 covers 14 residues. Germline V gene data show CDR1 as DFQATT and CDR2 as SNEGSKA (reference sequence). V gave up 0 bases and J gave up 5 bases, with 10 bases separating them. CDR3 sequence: CSARDGVRTGELFF. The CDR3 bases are TGCAGTGCTAGAGATGGTGTAAGGACCGGGGAGCTGTTTTTT.

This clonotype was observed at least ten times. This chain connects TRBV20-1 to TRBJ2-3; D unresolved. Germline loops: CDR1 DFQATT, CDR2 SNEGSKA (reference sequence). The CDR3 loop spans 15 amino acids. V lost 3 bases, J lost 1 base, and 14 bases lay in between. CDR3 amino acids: CSASVPSTRTDTQYF. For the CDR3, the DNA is TGCAGTGCTAGTGTACCCAGTACGCGCACAGATACGCAGTATTTT.

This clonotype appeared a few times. CDR3 DNA: TGTGCCACCAGAGGACAGGGAGTAGATACGCAGTATTTT. Translation gives CATRGQGVDTQYF. The chain recombines TRBV24-1 with TRBJ2-3; 8 bases fit TRBD1. Germline CDR1 is KGHDR and CDR2 is SFDVKD. CDR3 length equals 13 residues. With 7 bases clipped from V and 5 bases from J, the junction kept 4 bases outside the gene matches.

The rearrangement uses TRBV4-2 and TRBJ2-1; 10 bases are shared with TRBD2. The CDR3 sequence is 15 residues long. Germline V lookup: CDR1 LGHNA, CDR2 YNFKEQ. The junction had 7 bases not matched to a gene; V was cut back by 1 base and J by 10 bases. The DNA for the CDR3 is TGTGCCAGCAGCCAAGTGGTTCTAGCGGGGGCCGAGCAGTTCTTC. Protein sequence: CASSQVVLAGAEQFF.

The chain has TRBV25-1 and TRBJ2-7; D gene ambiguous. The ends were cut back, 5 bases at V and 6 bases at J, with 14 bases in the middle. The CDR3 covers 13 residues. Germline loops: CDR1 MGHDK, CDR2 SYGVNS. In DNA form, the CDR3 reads TGTGCCAGCAGTCAACTCGGGTTAGGCGAGCAGTACTTC. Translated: CASSQLGLGEQYF.

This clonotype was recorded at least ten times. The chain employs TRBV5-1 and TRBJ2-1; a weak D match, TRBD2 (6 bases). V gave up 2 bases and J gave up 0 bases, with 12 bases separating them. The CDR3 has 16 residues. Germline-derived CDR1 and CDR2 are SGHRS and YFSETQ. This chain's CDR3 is CASSFLGGSSYNEQFF. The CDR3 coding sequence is TGCGCCAGCAGCTTCCTTGGGGGGAGCTCCTACAATGAGCAGTTCTTC. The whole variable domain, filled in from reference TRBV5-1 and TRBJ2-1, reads KAGVTQTPRYLIKTRGQQVTLSCSPISGHRSVSWYQQTPGQGLQFLFEYFSETQRNKGNFPGRFSGRQFSNSRSEMNVSTLELGDSALYLCASSFLGGSSYNEQFFGPGTRLTVL.

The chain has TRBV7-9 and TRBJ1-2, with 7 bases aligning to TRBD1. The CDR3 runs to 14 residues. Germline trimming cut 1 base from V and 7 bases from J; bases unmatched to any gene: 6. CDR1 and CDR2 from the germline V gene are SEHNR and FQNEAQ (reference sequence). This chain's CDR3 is CASSLGDRSGGYTF. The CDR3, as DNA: TGTGCCAGCAGCTTAGGGGACAGATCCGGTGGCTACACCTTC.